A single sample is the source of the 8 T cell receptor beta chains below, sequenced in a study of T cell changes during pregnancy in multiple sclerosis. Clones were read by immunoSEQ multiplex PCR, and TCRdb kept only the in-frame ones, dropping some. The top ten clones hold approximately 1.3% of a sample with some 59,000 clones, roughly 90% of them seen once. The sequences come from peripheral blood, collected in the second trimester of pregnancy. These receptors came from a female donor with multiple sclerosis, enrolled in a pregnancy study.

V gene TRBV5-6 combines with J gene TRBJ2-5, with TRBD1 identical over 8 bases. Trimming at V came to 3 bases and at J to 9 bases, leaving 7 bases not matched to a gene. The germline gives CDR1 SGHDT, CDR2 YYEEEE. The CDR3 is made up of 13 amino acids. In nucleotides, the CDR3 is TGTGCCAGCAGCTACGGACAGGGCTCGGCCCAGTACTTC. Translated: CASSYGQGSAQYF.

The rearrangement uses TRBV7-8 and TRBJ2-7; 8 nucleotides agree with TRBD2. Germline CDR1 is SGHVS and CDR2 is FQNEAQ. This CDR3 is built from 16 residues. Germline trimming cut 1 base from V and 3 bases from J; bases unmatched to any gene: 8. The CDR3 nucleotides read TGTGCCAGCAGCTTAGAGAGCGGGGGCCCTAACTACGAGCAGTACTTC. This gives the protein CASSLESGGPNYEQYF.

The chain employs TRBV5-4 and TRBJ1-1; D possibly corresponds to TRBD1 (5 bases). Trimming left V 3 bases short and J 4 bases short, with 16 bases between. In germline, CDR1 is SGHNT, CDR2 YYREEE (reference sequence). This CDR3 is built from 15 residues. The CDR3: CASSSLLTVTTEAFF. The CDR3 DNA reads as TGTGCCAGCAGCTCCTTGTTGACAGTTACCACTGAAGCTTTCTTT.

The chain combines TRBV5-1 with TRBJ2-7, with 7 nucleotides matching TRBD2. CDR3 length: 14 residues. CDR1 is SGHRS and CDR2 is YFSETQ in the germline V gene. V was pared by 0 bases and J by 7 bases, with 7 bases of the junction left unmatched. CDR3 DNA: TGCGCCAGCAGCTTGGGCCCGGGGGGACGGGAGCAGTACTTC. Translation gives CASSLGPGGREQYF. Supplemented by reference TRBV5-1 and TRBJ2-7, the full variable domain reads KAGVTQTPRYLIKTRGQQVTLSCSPISGHRSVSWYQQTPGQGLQFLFEYFSETQRNKGNFPGRFSGRQFSNSRSEMNVSTLELGDSALYLCASSLGPGGREQYFGPGTRLTVT.

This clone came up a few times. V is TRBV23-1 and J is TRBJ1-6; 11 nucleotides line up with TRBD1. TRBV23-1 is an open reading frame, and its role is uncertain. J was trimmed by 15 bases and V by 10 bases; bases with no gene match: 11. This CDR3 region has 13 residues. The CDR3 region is CAITGTGGRNLHF. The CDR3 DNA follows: TGCGCCATTACCGGGACAGGGGGTCGGAACCTCCACTTT.

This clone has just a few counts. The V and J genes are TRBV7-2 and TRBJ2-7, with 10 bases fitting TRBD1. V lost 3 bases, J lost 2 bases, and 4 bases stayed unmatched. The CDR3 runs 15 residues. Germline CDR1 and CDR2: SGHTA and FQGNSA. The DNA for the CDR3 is TGTGCCAGCAGCTTGAGGGGGACAGGGGCCTACGAGCAGTACTTC. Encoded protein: CASSLRGTGAYEQYF.

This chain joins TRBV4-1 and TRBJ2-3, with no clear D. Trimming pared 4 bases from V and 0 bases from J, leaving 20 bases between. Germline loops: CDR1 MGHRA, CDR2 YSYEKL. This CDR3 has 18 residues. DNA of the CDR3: TGCGCCAGCAGCCCAACCCCCACTTTAGAACCAAGCACAGATACGCAGTATTTT. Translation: CASSPTPTLEPSTDTQYF.

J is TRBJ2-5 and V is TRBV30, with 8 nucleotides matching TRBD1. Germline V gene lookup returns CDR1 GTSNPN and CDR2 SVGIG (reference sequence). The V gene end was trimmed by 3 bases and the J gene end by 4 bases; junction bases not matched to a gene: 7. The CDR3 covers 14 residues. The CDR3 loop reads CAWSGGTGRETQYF. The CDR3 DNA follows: TGTGCCTGGAGCGGAGGGACAGGACGAGAGACCCAGTACTTC.